This TCR beta chain was sequenced for a study of T cells in Graves' hyperthyroidism and ophthalmopathy. Study outcomes and limitations: Appearing also in blood were most of the thyroid clonotypes expanded above 0.001. A model using 13 V-J features told ophthalmopathy apart from stable hyperthyroidism.

This clonotype was picked up many times. The antigen is unknown. Germline V gene data show CDR1 as MNHNS and CDR2 as SASEGT. There are 11 residues in the CDR3. Trimming took off 3 bases at V and 4 bases at J, with 3 bases between the two ends. Amplification of TCR beta CDR3 regions used RNA as the template. Using the HTBI primer set, a first-round RT-PCR was run on the TCR CDR3. In TCRdb, the multiplex PCR reads were re-called with MiXCR into one record per CDR3 protein. The table includes about 300,000 distinct CDR3 sequences, approximately 14% detected once. Clinical symptoms, serum thyroxine, TRAb, thyroid ultrasound and orbital computed tomography informed diagnoses.

This chain connects TRBV6-1 to TRBJ2-5; no definite D call. The sequencing input was blood. The clonotype comes from a woman in her 40s with Graves' hyperthyroidism. CDR3 sequence reads: CASSDRETQYF. The CDR3 region has the DNA TGTGCCAGCAGTGACCGAGAGACCCAGTACTTC.